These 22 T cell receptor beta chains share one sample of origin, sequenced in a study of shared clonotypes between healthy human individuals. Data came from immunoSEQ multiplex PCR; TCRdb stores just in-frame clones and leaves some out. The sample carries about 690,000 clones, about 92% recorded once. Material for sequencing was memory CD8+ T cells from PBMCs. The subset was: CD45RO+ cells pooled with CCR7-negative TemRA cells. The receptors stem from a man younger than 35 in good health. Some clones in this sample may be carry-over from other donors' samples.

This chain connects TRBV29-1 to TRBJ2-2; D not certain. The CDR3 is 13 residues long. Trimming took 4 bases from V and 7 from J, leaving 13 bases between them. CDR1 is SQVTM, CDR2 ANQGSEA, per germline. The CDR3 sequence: CSVGGIRVGELFF. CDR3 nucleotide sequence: TGCAGCGTTGGAGGTATCCGAGTCGGGGAGCTGTTTTTT.

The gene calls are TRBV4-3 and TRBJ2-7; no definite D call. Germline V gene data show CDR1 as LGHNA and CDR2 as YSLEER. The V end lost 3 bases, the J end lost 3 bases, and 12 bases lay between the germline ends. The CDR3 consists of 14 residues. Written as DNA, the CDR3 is TGCGCCAGCAGCCAGGACGTGGGCGGCTACGAGCAGTACTTC. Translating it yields CASSQDVGGYEQYF.

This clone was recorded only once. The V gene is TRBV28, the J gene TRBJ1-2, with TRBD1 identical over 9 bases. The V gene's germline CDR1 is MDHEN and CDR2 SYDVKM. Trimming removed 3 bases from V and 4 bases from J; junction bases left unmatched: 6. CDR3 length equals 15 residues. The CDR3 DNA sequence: TGTGCCAGCAGTTTCCCGACAGGGGGGGCCTATGGCTACACCTTC. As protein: CASSFPTGGAYGYTF.

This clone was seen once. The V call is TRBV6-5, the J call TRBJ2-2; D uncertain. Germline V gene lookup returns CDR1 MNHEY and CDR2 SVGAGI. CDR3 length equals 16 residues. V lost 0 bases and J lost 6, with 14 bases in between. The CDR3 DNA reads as TGTGCCAGCAGTTACTCGAACCTAATTAGGTCCGGGGAGCTGTTTTTT. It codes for CASSYSNLIRSGELFF.

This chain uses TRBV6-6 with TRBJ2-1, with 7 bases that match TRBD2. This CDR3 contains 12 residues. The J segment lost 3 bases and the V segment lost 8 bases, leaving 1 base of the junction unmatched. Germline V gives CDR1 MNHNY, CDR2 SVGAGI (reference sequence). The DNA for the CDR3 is TGTGCCAGCGGACTAGTCTACAATGAGCAGTTCTTC. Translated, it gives CASGLVYNEQFF.

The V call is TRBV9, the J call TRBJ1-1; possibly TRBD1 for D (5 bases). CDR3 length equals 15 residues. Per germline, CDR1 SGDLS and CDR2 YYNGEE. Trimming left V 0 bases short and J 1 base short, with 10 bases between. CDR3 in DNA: TGTGCCAGCAGCGTAGTAGGGGCAGGGAACACTGAAGCTTTCTTT. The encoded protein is CASSVVGAGNTEAFF.

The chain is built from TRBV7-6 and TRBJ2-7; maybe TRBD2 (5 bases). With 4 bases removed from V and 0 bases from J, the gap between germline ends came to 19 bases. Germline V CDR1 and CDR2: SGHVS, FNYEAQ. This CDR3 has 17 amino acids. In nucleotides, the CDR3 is TGTGCCAGCAGCTCCCCTTCCGTAGGACTGAGCTCCTACGAGCAGTACTTC. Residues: CASSSPSVGLSSYEQYF.

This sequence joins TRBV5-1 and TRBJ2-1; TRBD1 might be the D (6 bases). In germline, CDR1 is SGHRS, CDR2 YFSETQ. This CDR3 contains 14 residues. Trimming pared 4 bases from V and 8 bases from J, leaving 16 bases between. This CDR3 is CASSGTPGSDEQFF. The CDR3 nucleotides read TGCGCCAGCAGCGGGACACCTGGATCTGATGAGCAGTTCTTC.

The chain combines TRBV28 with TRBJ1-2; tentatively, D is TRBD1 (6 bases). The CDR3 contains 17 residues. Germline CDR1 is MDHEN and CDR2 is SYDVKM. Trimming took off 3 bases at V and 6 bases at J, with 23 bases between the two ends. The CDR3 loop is CASSLGHRAPRVDGYTF. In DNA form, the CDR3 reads TGTGCCAGCAGTTTGGGACACAGGGCCCCCCGGGTTGATGGCTACACCTTC.

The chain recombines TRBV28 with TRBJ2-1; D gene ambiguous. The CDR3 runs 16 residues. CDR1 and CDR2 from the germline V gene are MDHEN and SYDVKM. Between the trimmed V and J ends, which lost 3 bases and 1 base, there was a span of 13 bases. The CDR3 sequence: CASSLTIGPSYNEQFF. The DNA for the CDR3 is TGTGCCAGCAGTTTGACGATAGGGCCTTCCTACAATGAGCAGTTCTTC.

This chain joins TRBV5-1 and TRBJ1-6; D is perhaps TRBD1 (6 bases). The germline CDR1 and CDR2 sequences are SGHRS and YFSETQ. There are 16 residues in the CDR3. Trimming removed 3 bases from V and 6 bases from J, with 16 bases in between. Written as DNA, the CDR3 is TGCGCCAGCAGCTGGGGGCCGGGGGCTGCTAATTCACCCCTCCACTTT. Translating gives CASSWGPGAANSPLHF.

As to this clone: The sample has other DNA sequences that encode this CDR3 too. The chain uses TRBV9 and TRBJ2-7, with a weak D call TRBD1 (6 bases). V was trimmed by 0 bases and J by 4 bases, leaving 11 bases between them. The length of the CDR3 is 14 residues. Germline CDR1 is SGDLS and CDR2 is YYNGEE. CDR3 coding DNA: TGTGCCAGCAGCGTAGCGGACAGAGGGTACGAGCAGTACTTC. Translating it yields CASSVADRGYEQYF.

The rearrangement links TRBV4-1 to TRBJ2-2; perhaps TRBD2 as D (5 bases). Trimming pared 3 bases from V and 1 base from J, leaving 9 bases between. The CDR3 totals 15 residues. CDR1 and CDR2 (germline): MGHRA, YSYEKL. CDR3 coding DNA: TGCGCCAGCAGCCACGGACGGGGGAACACCGGGGAGCTGTTTTTT. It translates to CASSHGRGNTGELFF.

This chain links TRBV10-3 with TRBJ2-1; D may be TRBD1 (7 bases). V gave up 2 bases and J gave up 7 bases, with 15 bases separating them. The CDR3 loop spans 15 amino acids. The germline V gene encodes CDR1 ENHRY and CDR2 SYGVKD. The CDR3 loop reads CAISEGRGDLNEQFF. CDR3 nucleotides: TGTGCCATCAGTGAGGGCAGGGGGGATTTGAATGAGCAGTTCTTC.

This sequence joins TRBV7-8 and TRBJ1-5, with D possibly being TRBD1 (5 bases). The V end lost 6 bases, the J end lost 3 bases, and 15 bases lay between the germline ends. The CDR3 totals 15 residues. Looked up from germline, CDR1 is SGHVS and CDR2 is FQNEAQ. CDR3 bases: TGTGCCAGCAGTCCTGGGGGGAGGGACAATCAGCCCCAGCATTTT. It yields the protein CASSPGGRDNQPQHF.

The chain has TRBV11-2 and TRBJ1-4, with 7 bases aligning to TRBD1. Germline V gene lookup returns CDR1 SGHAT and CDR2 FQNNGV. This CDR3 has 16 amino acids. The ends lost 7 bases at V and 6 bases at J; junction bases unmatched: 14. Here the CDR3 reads CASIGTANLGDEKLFF. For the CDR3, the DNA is TGTGCCAGCATAGGGACAGCCAACTTAGGGGATGAAAAACTGTTTTTT.

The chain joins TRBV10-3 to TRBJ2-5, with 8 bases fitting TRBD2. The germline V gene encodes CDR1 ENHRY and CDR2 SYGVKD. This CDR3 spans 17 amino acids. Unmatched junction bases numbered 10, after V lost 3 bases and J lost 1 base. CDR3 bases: TGTGCCATCAGTGATAAGGCCAGCGGGAGTTTCCAAGAGACCCAGTACTTC. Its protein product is CAISDKASGSFQETQYF.

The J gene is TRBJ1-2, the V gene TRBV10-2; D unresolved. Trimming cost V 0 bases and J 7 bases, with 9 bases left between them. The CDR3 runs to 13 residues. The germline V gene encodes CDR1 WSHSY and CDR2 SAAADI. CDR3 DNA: TGCGCCAGCAGTGAGTCCCCGACGGGTGGCTACACCTTC. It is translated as CASSESPTGGYTF.

The CDR3 DNA reads as TGTGCCAGCAGTCTCTCAGAGCGGGATATTACAGATACGCAGTATTTT. Protein: CASSLSERDITDTQYF. The rearrangement uses TRBV28 and TRBJ2-3; 7 nucleotides align to TRBD2. V shed 5 bases and J 3 bases; nucleotides not matched to a gene: 11. Germline V lookup: CDR1 MDHEN, CDR2 SYDVKM. CDR3 length: 16 residues.

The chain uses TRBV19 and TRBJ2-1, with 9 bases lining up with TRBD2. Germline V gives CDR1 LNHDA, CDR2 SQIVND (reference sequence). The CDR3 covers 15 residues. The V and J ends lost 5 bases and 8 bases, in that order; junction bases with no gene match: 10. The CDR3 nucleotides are TGTGCCAGTAGTTTTAGCGGGAGAAGCCTACATGAGCAGTTCTTC. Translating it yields CASSFSGRSLHEQFF.

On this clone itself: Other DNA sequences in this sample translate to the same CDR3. CDR3 protein: CASSVEGETQYF. CDR3 nucleotide sequence: TGTGCCAGCAGCGTAGAAGGGGAGACCCAGTACTTC. The gene calls are TRBV9 and TRBJ2-5, with D unresolved. The CDR3 sequence is 12 residues long. V dropped 0 bases and J dropped 5 bases, with 5 bases sitting between them. Germline CDR1 and CDR2: SGDLS and YYNGEE.

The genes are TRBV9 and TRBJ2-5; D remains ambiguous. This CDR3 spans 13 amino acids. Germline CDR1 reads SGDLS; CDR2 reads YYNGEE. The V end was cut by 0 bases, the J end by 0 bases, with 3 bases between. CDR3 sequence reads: CASSVGYQETQYF. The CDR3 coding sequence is TGTGCCAGCAGCGTAGGGTACCAAGAGACCCAGTACTTC.